The 18 T cell receptor beta chains reported below all come from one sample, sequenced in a study of regulatory T cells in long-lasting Graves disease. Indicated time point: newly diagnosed GD, antithyroid drugs for less than 3 months. From RNA extracted from PBMCs, the TCR library was made. Arm-PCR of CDR3 regions with iRepertoire HTBI primers generated TCR beta libraries. MiXCR, run by TCRdb on the multiplex PCR reads, gives a single entry per CDR3 protein. The table records more than 300,000 distinct CDR3 sequences, around a sixth of them present only once. This specimen consisted of peripheral blood mononuclear cells (PBMCs), obtained at new diagnosis, from a patient treated with antithyroid drugs. The receptors were gathered from a female donor with Graves disease.

This clonotype was recorded at least ten times. The V call is TRBV2, the J call TRBJ1-2, with D possibly TRBD1 on 6 matching bases. Trimming shortened V by 0 bases and J by 8 bases, and 13 bases separated the two germline ends. CDR1 and CDR2 from the germline V gene are SNHLY and FYNNEI. This CDR3 is built from 14 residues. The CDR3 protein is CASSEAWGADGYTF. CDR3 coding DNA: TGTGCCAGCAGTGAAGCTTGGGGGGCAGACGGCTACACCTTC.

As for this clonotype: The junction shows a germline mismatch at one end, possibly a read error. The J gene is TRBJ2-3, the V gene TRBV5-1; TRBD1 aligns across 7 bases. From germline, CDR1 is SGHRS and CDR2 YFSETQ. The CDR3 covers 15 residues. CDR3 sequence (DNA): TGTGCCAGCAGCGTTAGGACAGGTAGCACAGATACGCAGTATTTT. Protein sequence: CASSVRTGSTDTQYF.

Note on this clonotype: This likely reflects a read error, since a far larger clone is one base away. The chain carries TRBV28 and TRBJ2-1; possibly TRBD2 for D (6 bases). The J call is uncertain, as TRBJ2-5 better fits the DNA end. Germline CDR1 and CDR2: MDHEN and SYDVKM. This CDR3 contains 15 residues. For the CDR3, the DNA is TGTGCCAGCAGCCCGGTGCAGGGAGGAGGAGAGACCCAGTACTTC. Translation gives CASSPVQGGGETQYF.

This clonotype was seen many times. The chain employs TRBV5-4 and TRBJ2-5, with 10 bases matching TRBD2. Germline CDR1 is SGHNT and CDR2 is YYREEE (reference sequence). The CDR3 runs 17 residues. Losses at the gene ends were 0 bases for V and 5 bases for J; bases not matched to a gene: 10. DNA of the CDR3: TGTGCCAGCAGCTTGGTAATGGTAGCGGGAGGAAGGGAGACCCAGTACTTC. It is translated as CASSLVMVAGGRETQYF.

Worth noting for this clonotype: This may arise from a read error, as a much more abundant clone is one base away. The J gene is TRBJ2-3, the V gene TRBV7-9, with 9 nucleotides matching TRBD2. The CDR3 runs 17 residues. Germline V gives CDR1 SEHNR, CDR2 FQNEAQ (reference sequence). The CDR3 coding sequence is TGTGCCAGCAGCTTGAAATCTAGCGGGATAAGCACAGGTACGCAGTATTTT. It codes for CASSLKSSGISTGTQYF.

This clonotype was found many times. This chain joins TRBV11-2 and TRBJ2-2, with TRBD2 matching over 7 bases. The CDR3 has 17 amino acids. V lost 3 bases to trimming and J lost 0 bases; unmatched junction nucleotides: 7. The V gene's germline CDR1 is SGHAT and CDR2 FQNNGV. This chain's CDR3 is CASSFWGLAANTGELFF. CDR3 coding DNA: TGTGCCAGCAGCTTCTGGGGCCTAGCGGCGAACACCGGGGAGCTGTTTTTT. Drawing the rest from reference TRBV11-2 and TRBJ2-2, the complete variable domain is EAGVAQSPRYKIIEKRQSVAFWCNPISGHATLYWYQQILGQGPKLLIQFQNNGVVDDSQLPKDRFSAERLKGVDSTLKIQPAKLEDSAVYLCASSFWGLAANTGELFFGEGSRLTVL.

This chain uses TRBV6-1 with TRBJ1-1; unclear D gene. CDR1 and CDR2 (germline): MNHNS, SASEGT. Trimming removed 5 bases at V and 4 bases at J, with 11 bases between. The CDR3 contains 13 residues. DNA for the CDR3: TGTGCCAGCAGTATATTGACAAGCACTGAAGCTTTCTTT. Encoded protein: CASSILTSTEAFF.

This clonotype was seen repeatedly, ten times or more. V and J are TRBV3-1 and TRBJ2-3, with D tentatively TRBD2 (6 bases). Per the germline V gene, CDR1 is LGHDT and CDR2 is YNNKEL (reference sequence). The CDR3 consists of 13 residues. Between the trimmed V and J ends, which lost 6 bases and 6 bases, there was a span of 13 bases. CDR3 sequence (DNA): TGTGCCAGCAGAGGGGACTCACCGGATACGCAGTATTTT. Translating it yields CASRGDSPDTQYF.

This clonotype was observed at least ten times. V usage is TRBV7-8 and J usage is TRBJ2-2; D possibly corresponds to TRBD2 (5 bases). The length of the CDR3 is 13 residues. Germline V gives CDR1 SGHVS, CDR2 FQNEAQ. Trimming took 1 base from V and 7 from J, leaving 7 bases between them. The CDR3 nucleotides read TGTGCCAGCAGCTTAGACGGGGTCGGGGAGCTGTTTTTT. Protein product: CASSLDGVGELFF.

This clonotype was counted at least ten times. The chain combines TRBV27 with TRBJ2-7, with 8 bases matching TRBD1. The ends lost 4 bases at V and 7 bases at J; junction bases unmatched: 12. This CDR3 is 15 amino acids long. CDR1 MNHEY and CDR2 SMNVEV come from the germline V gene (reference sequence). This CDR3 reads CASSSWDRTTWEQYF. For the CDR3, the DNA is TGTGCCAGCAGTTCTTGGGACAGGACTACCTGGGAGCAGTACTTC.

This clonotype was seen ten or more times. This chain links TRBV2 with TRBJ2-1, with D possibly matching TRBD1 (5 bases). V was cut by 0 bases and J by 6 bases, with 18 bases left in between. The CDR3 is 17 residues long. Germline CDR1 SNHLY, CDR2 FYNNEI. This chain's CDR3 is CASSEALHWGTGNEQFF. The CDR3 coding sequence is TGTGCCAGCAGTGAAGCGCTTCACTGGGGTACAGGCAATGAGCAGTTCTTC.

The V gene is TRBV7-2, the J gene TRBJ1-6; 9 positions match TRBD1. Unmatched junction bases numbered 7, after V lost 5 bases and J lost 8 bases. Germline CDR1 SGHTA, CDR2 FQGNSA. The CDR3 loop spans 15 amino acids. CDR3 protein: CASSPRRDRDSPLHF. The CDR3 DNA reads TGTGCCAGCAGCCCCCGCCGGGACAGGGATTCACCCCTCCACTTT.

The sample holds many counts of this clonotype. The genes are TRBV19 and TRBJ1-1; D unclear. The germline V gene has CDR1 LNHDA and CDR2 SQIVND (reference sequence). The CDR3 consists of 14 residues. V lost 7 bases to trimming and J lost 1 base, with 13 bases between them. The DNA of the CDR3 is TGTGCCAGTACCCCTGCGGCGGGGAACACTGAAGCTTTCTTT. Its translation is CASTPAAGNTEAFF.

This clonotype was seen only a few times. The genes are TRBV12-3 or TRBV12-4 and TRBJ2-2, with D possibly being TRBD2 (6 bases). V was shortened by 2 bases and J by 4 bases, with 8 bases between the two germline ends. The CDR3 consists of 14 residues. CDR3 sequence: CASSLRGSTGELFF. CDR3 nucleotide sequence: TGTGCCAGCAGTTTACGGGGGAGCACCGGGGAGCTGTTTTTT.

The sample holds many counts of this clonotype. The chain uses TRBV6-1 and TRBJ2-1, with 11 bases identical to TRBD2. Losses at the gene ends were 5 bases for V and 5 bases for J; bases not matched to a gene: 8. Germline loops: CDR1 MNHNS, CDR2 SASEGT. This CDR3 contains 16 residues. The CDR3 loop reads CASSQKGLAGNNEQFF. The CDR3 DNA follows: TGTGCCAGCAGTCAAAAAGGACTAGCGGGCAACAATGAGCAGTTCTTC.

This rearrangement joins TRBV29-1 to TRBJ2-7; D remains ambiguous. Germline CDR1 SQVTM, CDR2 ANQGSEA. Trimming took 6 bases from V and 4 from J, leaving 10 bases between them. The CDR3 sequence is 11 residues long. The CDR3 spells CSVSDGYEQYF. The CDR3 coding sequence is TGCAGCGTATCGGACGGATACGAGCAGTACTTC.

Comments on this clonotype: This is likely an artifact of a read error, given a far larger clone one base away. The chain carries TRBV6-2 or TRBV6-3 and TRBJ1-1; 7 nucleotides align to TRBD1. Germline V gene lookup returns CDR1 MNHEY and CDR2 SVGEGT. The CDR3 runs 12 residues. The J segment lost 5 bases and the V segment lost 6 bases, leaving 3 bases of the junction unmatched. CDR3 DNA sequence: TGTGCCAGCAGATTACAGGGGACTGAAGCTTTCTTT. Its translation: CASRLQGTEAFF.

The table lists this clonotype with many counts. J is TRBJ2-5 and V is TRBV6-5; D unresolved. The CDR3 spans 15 residues. V was clipped by 4 bases and J by 2 bases, with 14 bases between them. Germline V gives CDR1 MNHEY, CDR2 SVGAGI. The CDR3 sequence: CASSSPGPTQETQYF. The CDR3, as DNA: TGTGCCAGCAGTTCCCCCGGACCGACTCAAGAGACCCAGTACTTC.